The 29 T cell receptor beta chains below were found in one sample sequenced in a study of T cell changes during pregnancy in multiple sclerosis. Only in-frame clones appear in the TCRdb table, and some are missing; sequencing was by immunoSEQ multiplex PCR. There are nearly 45,000 clones in the sample; 95% to 96% occur only once, and about 0.92% lies in the top ten. This specimen was peripheral blood, taken in the second trimester of pregnancy. The origin of the receptors is a female donor with multiple sclerosis, enrolled in a pregnancy study.

The chain couples TRBV9 to TRBJ2-2, with 7 positions matching TRBD1. This CDR3 is 14 amino acids long. The trim removed 4 bases at V and 6 bases at J, leaving 6 bases unmatched. Germline V CDR1 and CDR2: SGDLS, YYNGEE. CDR3 sequence (DNA): TGTGCCAGCAGCCCCCGACAGGGTGCCGGGGAGCTGTTTTTT. This encodes CASSPRQGAGELFF.

The rearrangement links TRBV5-4 to TRBJ1-2; a weak D match, TRBD1 (6 bases). The CDR3 has 12 residues. Trimming removed 4 bases at V and 7 bases at J, with 11 bases between. Germline V gene data show CDR1 as SGHNT and CDR2 as YYREEE (reference sequence). The CDR3 loop reads CASSGWGLGYTF. The CDR3 DNA reads TGTGCCAGCAGCGGGTGGGGGCTTGGCTACACCTTC.

The gene calls are TRBV7-9 and TRBJ1-1; D gene unclear. Trimming took off 5 bases at V and 4 bases at J, with 17 bases between the two ends. Germline-derived CDR1 and CDR2 are SEHNR and FQNEAQ (reference sequence). The length of the CDR3 is 15 residues. This CDR3 is CASSVRRRLLTEAFF. The CDR3 nucleotides read TGTGCCAGCAGCGTACGGCGCAGGTTGCTCACTGAAGCTTTCTTT.

This chain uses TRBV28 with TRBJ1-2; tentatively, D is TRBD1 (5 bases). This CDR3 contains 18 residues. Germline V gives CDR1 MDHEN, CDR2 SYDVKM. The V end was cut by 5 bases, the J end by 6 bases, with 28 bases between. CDR3 loop: CASSRLRSPMAGLHGYTF. DNA for the CDR3: TGTGCCAGCAGTCGACTCAGATCCCCAATGGCGGGGCTCCATGGCTACACCTTC.

The rearrangement joins TRBV2 to TRBJ2-7, with D hard to call. The CDR3 extends over 11 amino acids. V was pared by 5 bases and J by 4 bases, with 6 bases between. Germline-derived CDR1 and CDR2 are SNHLY and FYNNEI. In nucleotides, the CDR3 is TGTGCCAGCAGTATGACATACGAGCAGTACTTC. This gives the protein CASSMTYEQYF.

J is TRBJ2-1 and V is TRBV19; the match to TRBD2 covers 11 bases. The germline CDR1 and CDR2 sequences are LNHDA and SQIVND (reference sequence). The CDR3 runs 17 residues. Losses at the gene ends were 1 base for V and 8 bases for J; bases not matched to a gene: 10. The CDR3 loop reads CASSIVPRLAGNHEQFF. The CDR3 region has the DNA TGTGCCAGTAGTATAGTGCCCCGACTAGCGGGGAATCATGAGCAGTTCTTC.

This clone was seen once. The chain combines TRBV7-2 with TRBJ2-5; D might be TRBD1 (6 bases). Trimming stripped 5 bases from V and 2 bases from J, with 12 bases between. Germline-derived CDR1 and CDR2 are SGHTA and FQGNSA. This CDR3 has 14 amino acids. The CDR3: CASSPFGQQETQYF. CDR3 in DNA: TGTGCCAGCAGCCCCTTCGGACAGCAAGAGACCCAGTACTTC.

This chain links TRBV19 with TRBJ1-1, with D unresolved. The CDR3 runs 14 residues. Looked up from germline, CDR1 is LNHDA and CDR2 is SQIVND (reference sequence). Trimming pared 5 bases from V and 1 base from J, leaving 11 bases between. The CDR3 protein is CASSPRATNTEAFF. The CDR3 DNA reads as TGTGCCAGTAGTCCGCGGGCCACGAACACTGAAGCTTTCTTT.

This clone has a single count. The chain is built from TRBV11-2 and TRBJ1-6, with TRBD1 matching 7 bases. Per germline, CDR1 SGHAT and CDR2 FQNNGV. V was clipped by 5 bases and J by 3 bases; unmatched bases: 13. This CDR3 has 18 residues. CDR3 coding DNA: TGTGCCAGCAGCGGACGGACCGGGACAGCCTTCTATAATTCACCCCTCCACTTT. Translated: CASSGRTGTAFYNSPLHF.

This clone was detected once. This CDR3 is CASSLVRQGVKEQYF. For the CDR3, the DNA is TGTGCCAGCAGCTTGGTTAGGCAGGGCGTCAAAGAGCAGTACTTC. The chain recombines TRBV5-4 with TRBJ2-7; possible D gene TRBD1, 5 bases. Germline V lookup: CDR1 SGHNT, CDR2 YYREEE (reference sequence). The CDR3 length is 15 residues. V was cut by 0 bases and J by 7 bases, with 17 bases left in between.

The chain is built from TRBV7-2 and TRBJ2-3; 7 nucleotides agree with TRBD2. The length of the CDR3 is 15 residues. Germline V gene lookup returns CDR1 SGHTA and CDR2 FQGNSA. The V segment lost 1 base and the J segment 4 bases; nucleotides outside the gene matches: 5. Here the CDR3 DNA reads TGTGCCAGCAGCTTAGTAGGCGGGAGCTCAGATACGCAGTATTTT. Translated: CASSLVGGSSDTQYF.

This clone was counted only a few times. The chain carries TRBV7-9 and TRBJ1-4; TRBD1 matches at 10 bases. Germline assignment: CDR1 SEHNR and CDR2 FQNEAQ (reference sequence). The CDR3 consists of 14 residues. After removal of 5 bases from V and 13 bases from J, the junction contained 10 bases not matched to a gene. CDR3 DNA sequence: TGTGCCAGCAGCCGGGACAGGGGATTCTCGGGACTGTTTTTT. Translated: CASSRDRGFSGLFF.

The chain employs TRBV28 and TRBJ2-7; D is unresolved. The V end lost 6 bases, the J end lost 1 base, and 13 bases lay between the germline ends. The germline gives CDR1 MDHEN, CDR2 SYDVKM. The CDR3 runs 14 residues. The CDR3 DNA reads as TGTGCCAGCAGGCCCCAACCGGGTTCCTACGAGCAGTACTTC. It codes for CASRPQPGSYEQYF.

The chain employs TRBV10-3 and TRBJ2-5; 9 nucleotides align to TRBD2. The V gene's germline CDR1 is ENHRY and CDR2 SYGVKD. The CDR3 spans 16 residues. J lost 5 bases, V lost 0 bases, and 7 bases had no gene match. The DNA for the CDR3 is TGTGCCATCAGTGAGTCGAGCGGAGCGGGAGGCGAGACCCAGTACTTC. This encodes CAISESSGAGGETQYF.

The chain has TRBV5-1 and TRBJ2-1; TRBD2 aligns across 8 bases. This CDR3 spans 16 amino acids. Germline CDR1 and CDR2: SGHRS and YFSETQ. V shed 4 bases and J 0 bases; nucleotides not matched to a gene: 6. CDR3 DNA sequence: TGCGCCAGCAGCGCCGGGGGGGGAGGCTCCTACAATGAGCAGTTCTTC. Translation: CASSAGGGGSYNEQFF.

V usage is TRBV9 and J usage is TRBJ1-2, with 10 bases that match TRBD1. Unmatched junction bases numbered 0, after V lost 0 bases and J lost 1 base. The germline CDR1 and CDR2 sequences are SGDLS and YYNGEE. The length of the CDR3 is 15 residues. The CDR3 sequence: CASSVGTGGNYGYTF. As DNA, the CDR3 is TGTGCCAGCAGCGTAGGGACAGGGGGTAACTATGGCTACACCTTC.

The gene calls are TRBV5-4 and TRBJ2-2; TRBD2 matches 10 bases. CDR1 and CDR2 (germline): SGHNT, YYREEE (reference sequence). V shed 0 bases, J shed 1 base, and the junction held 3 bases outside the gene matches. The CDR3 covers 17 residues. The CDR3 loop is CASSLASSGGNTGELFF. The CDR3 DNA reads TGTGCCAGCAGCTTGGCCTCTAGCGGGGGGAACACCGGGGAGCTGTTTTTT.

V and J are TRBV4-1 and TRBJ2-1; TRBD2 matches at 9 bases. The CDR3 spans 19 residues. CDR1 is MGHRA, CDR2 YSYEKL, per germline. J gave up 1 base and V 0 bases, and 10 bases lay outside the gene matches. The CDR3 loop reads CASSQEIGVSGGSYNEQFF. CDR3 bases: TGCGCCAGCAGCCAAGAAATAGGGGTTAGCGGGGGTTCCTACAATGAGCAGTTCTTC.

The rearrangement links TRBV6-1 to TRBJ1-4, with TRBD1 matching over 9 bases. The CDR3 is made up of 15 amino acids. With V trimmed by 5 bases and J by 4 bases, 5 bases remained unmatched. CDR1 is MNHNS and CDR2 is SASEGT in the germline V gene. CDR3 loop: CASSPGQGHNEKLFF. DNA for the CDR3: TGTGCCAGCAGTCCGGGACAGGGCCATAATGAAAAACTGTTTTTT.

V and J are TRBV6-6 and TRBJ2-3; TRBD2 aligns across 8 bases. This CDR3 comprises 15 residues. V shed 3 bases, J shed 6 bases, and the junction held 8 bases outside the gene matches. CDR1 and CDR2 (germline): MNHNY, SVGAGI (reference sequence). This chain's CDR3 is CASSYNGRDADTQYF. Here the CDR3 DNA reads TGTGCCAGCAGTTATAACGGGAGGGACGCGGATACGCAGTATTTT.

The chain carries TRBV6-1 and TRBJ2-7, with D possibly being TRBD2 (7 bases). Trimming removed 0 bases from V and 4 bases from J, with 10 bases in between. The CDR3 spans 14 residues. Germline assignment: CDR1 MNHNS and CDR2 SASEGT. The CDR3 DNA is TGTGCCAGCAGTGAAGCGGAGGGGGGGTACGAGCAGTACTTC. Translating gives CASSEAEGGYEQYF.

The table lists this clone with a few counts. The rearrangement uses TRBV19 and TRBJ2-3; 10 bases map to TRBD2. Trimming removed 6 bases from V and 9 bases from J; junction bases left unmatched: 9. This CDR3 region has 14 residues. Per the germline V gene, CDR1 is LNHDA and CDR2 is SQIVND (reference sequence). The CDR3 coding sequence is TGTGCCAGTAGAGAGCGGGAGGGCCTGGGGACGCAGTATTTT. Translating it yields CASREREGLGTQYF. Together with reference TRBV19 and TRBJ2-3, the CDR3 gives the full variable domain: DGGITQSPKYLFRKEGQNVTLSCEQNLNHDAMYWYRQDPGQGLRLIYYSQIVNDFQKGDIAEGYSVSREKKESFPLTVTSAQKNPTAFYLCASREREGLGTQYFGPGTRLTVL.

The genes are TRBV19 and TRBJ2-3; 7 bases match TRBD2. Per the germline V gene, CDR1 is LNHDA and CDR2 is SQIVND (reference sequence). Trimming cost V 2 bases and J 0 bases; bases outside gene matches: 2. CDR3 length: 15 residues. CDR3 nucleotides: TGTGCCAGTAGTATAAATAGCGGGAGCACAGATACGCAGTATTTT. It specifies CASSINSGSTDTQYF.

This rearrangement joins TRBV19 to TRBJ2-1, with no clear D. The germline V gene encodes CDR1 LNHDA and CDR2 SQIVND (reference sequence). V was clipped by 4 bases and J by 4 bases, with 5 bases between them. The CDR3 has 12 amino acids. The CDR3 is CASSRQYNEQFF. The CDR3 region has the DNA TGTGCCAGTAGTAGACAATACAATGAGCAGTTCTTC.

The chain uses TRBV7-3 and TRBJ1-2; 10 bases fit TRBD1. J was trimmed by 6 bases and V by 5 bases; bases with no gene match: 12. The CDR3 covers 16 residues. Per the germline V gene, CDR1 is SGHTA and CDR2 is FQGTGA. The CDR3, as DNA: TGTGCCAGCAGCCCCGATGGACAGGGGGTACGGAATGGCTACACCTTC. It translates to CASSPDGQGVRNGYTF.

V and J are TRBV6-5 and TRBJ2-5; TRBD2 matches 9 bases. Germline V CDR1 and CDR2: MNHEY, SVGAGI. V gave up 5 bases and J gave up 2 bases; unmatched junction bases: 6. The CDR3 loop spans 15 amino acids. The DNA of the CDR3 is TGTGCCAGCAGTCTTAGCGGGGGACTACAAGAGACCCAGTACTTC. Protein: CASSLSGGLQETQYF.

The chain couples TRBV7-2 to TRBJ1-5; D gene unclear. This CDR3 region has 12 residues. V was pared by 1 base and J by 7 bases, with 5 bases between. CDR1 is SGHTA and CDR2 is FQGNSA in the germline V gene. DNA for the CDR3: TGTGCCAGCAGCTTAGGAGGGCAGCCCCAGCATTTT. Residues: CASSLGGQPQHF.

CDR3 DNA: TGTGCCAGCAGCGTAGCATCCCACCAGACTGAAGCTTTCTTT. Protein sequence: CASSVASHQTEAFF. The rearrangement links TRBV9 to TRBJ1-1; no definite D call. The CDR3 totals 14 residues. CDR1 and CDR2 (germline): SGDLS, YYNGEE. Between the trimmed V and J ends, which lost 0 bases and 5 bases, there was a span of 11 bases. Full variable domain (rest looked up from reference TRBV9 and TRBJ1-1): DSGVTQTPKHLITATGQRVTLRCSPRSGDLSVYWYQQSLDQGLQFLIQYYNGEERAKGNILERFSAQQFPDLHSELNLSSLELGDSALYFCASSVASHQTEAFFGQGTRLTVV.

This clone was recorded only once. In nucleotides, the CDR3 is TGTGCCAGCAGCTCCTCCCCGGGGGGCGGGGGCTACACCTTC. Residues: CASSSSPGGGGYTF. This sequence joins TRBV7-2 and TRBJ1-2; D is perhaps TRBD1 (6 bases). CDR1 is SGHTA, CDR2 FQGNSA, per germline. Trimming removed 4 bases at V and 8 bases at J, with 17 bases between. The CDR3 covers 14 residues. Filled out from reference TRBV7-2 and TRBJ1-2, the complete variable domain reads GAGVSQSPSNKVTEKGKDVELRCDPISGHTALYWYRQSLGQGLEFLIYFQGNSAPDKSGLPSDRFSAERTGGSVSTLTIQRTQQEDSAVYLCASSSSPGGGGYTFGSGTRLTVV.